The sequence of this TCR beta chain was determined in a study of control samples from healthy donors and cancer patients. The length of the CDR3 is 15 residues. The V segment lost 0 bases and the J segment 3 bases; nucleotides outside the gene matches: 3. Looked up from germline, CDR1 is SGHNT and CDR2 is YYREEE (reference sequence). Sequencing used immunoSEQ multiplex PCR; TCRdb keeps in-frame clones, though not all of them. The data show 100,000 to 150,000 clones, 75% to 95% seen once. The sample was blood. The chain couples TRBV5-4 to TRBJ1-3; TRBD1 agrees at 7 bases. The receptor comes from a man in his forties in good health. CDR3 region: CASSLEGARGNTIYF. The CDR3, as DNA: TGTGCCAGCAGCTTGGAGGGGGCGCGTGGAAACACCATATATTTT.